These 13 T cell receptor beta chains were sequenced from one sample in a study of T cell responses to AZD1222 COVID-19 vaccine. TCRdb keeps only in-frame clones here, not all; method: immunoSEQ multiplex PCR. Of 100,000 to 150,000 clones listed, 90% are singletons. This specimen consisted of peripheral blood, obtained on day 0 of AZD1222 vaccination. The receptor set was obtained from an adult in good health.

V gene TRBV25-1 combines with J gene TRBJ1-2, with unresolved D. This CDR3 is built from 13 residues. V lost 2 bases to trimming and J lost 0 bases, with 4 bases between them. CDR1 MGHDK and CDR2 SYGVNS come from the germline V gene. The CDR3 is CASSEQPNYGYTF. Here the CDR3 DNA reads TGTGCCAGCAGTGAACAGCCTAACTATGGCTACACCTTC.

The chain links TRBV7-9 to TRBJ1-2; no clear D gene. Trimming removed 1 base from V and 5 bases from J, with 11 bases in between. The CDR3 is 14 residues long. Germline CDR1 and CDR2: SEHNR and FQNEAQ (reference sequence). The CDR3 DNA sequence: TGTGCCAGCAGCTTAGAATATGGGAAATATGGCTACACCTTC. Translated, it gives CASSLEYGKYGYTF.

The chain has TRBV5-1 and TRBJ1-4; D may be TRBD1 (5 bases). The V and J ends lost 5 bases and 0 bases respectively, with 8 bases between them. Germline V lookup: CDR1 SGHRS, CDR2 YFSETQ. The CDR3 is 14 residues long. The DNA of the CDR3 is TGCGCCAGCAGGGAGACAGCAACTAATGAAAAACTGTTTTTT. This encodes CASRETATNEKLFF.

The CDR3: CASSLVGSHEKLFF. Here the CDR3 DNA reads TGTGCCAGCAGCTTAGTAGGGTCCCATGAAAAACTGTTTTTT. V and J are TRBV11-2 and TRBJ1-4, with D unclear. The CDR3 loop spans 14 amino acids. Germline CDR1 reads SGHAT; CDR2 reads FQNNGV. V shed 1 base and J shed 6 bases, with 9 bases lying between them.

The chain has TRBV27 and TRBJ2-3, with D tentatively TRBD1 (6 bases). V lost 6 bases and J lost 4, with 17 bases in between. CDR1 and CDR2 (germline): MNHEY, SMNVEV (reference sequence). The CDR3 loop spans 15 amino acids. In DNA form, the CDR3 reads TGTGCCAGCAGAACCTACAGGGAAAGGGCAGATACGCAGTATTTT. This codes for CASRTYRERADTQYF.

DNA of the CDR3: TGTGCCAGCAGTAGTTTGACAGCGCCCTATGGCTACACCTTC. Translated, it gives CASSSLTAPYGYTF. This chain uses TRBV28 with TRBJ1-2; perhaps TRBD1 as D (5 bases). The ends were cut back, 5 bases at V and 4 bases at J, with 14 bases in the middle. The CDR3 runs to 14 residues. Germline-derived CDR1 and CDR2 are MDHEN and SYDVKM.

This chain uses TRBV5-6 with TRBJ1-1; D is uncertain. Trimming cost V 1 base and J 1 base, with 5 bases left between them. Germline values: CDR1 SGHDT, CDR2 YYEEEE. This CDR3 is 13 amino acids long. The CDR3 DNA reads TGTGCCAGCAGCTTGTGGCAGAACACTGAAGCTTTCTTT. It yields the protein CASSLWQNTEAFF.

J is TRBJ1-4 and V is TRBV14, with D possibly being TRBD1 (6 bases). Germline values: CDR1 SGHDN, CDR2 FVKESK. The CDR3 extends over 16 amino acids. V lost 3 bases and J lost 12, with 23 bases in between. The DNA of the CDR3 is TGTGCCAGCAGCCAGGCCCGCTGGGGGGGGCAGTGGGAACTGTTTTTT. This sequence encodes CASSQARWGGQWELFF.

V usage is TRBV2 and J usage is TRBJ2-7, with 7 bases matching TRBD2. CDR3 size: 14 residues. The germline CDR1 and CDR2 sequences are SNHLY and FYNNEI. The V gene end was trimmed by 4 bases and the J gene end by 7 bases; junction bases not matched to a gene: 10. CDR3 residues: CASSVATSPGEQYF. CDR3 DNA: TGTGCCAGCAGTGTCGCGACTAGCCCGGGGGAGCAGTACTTC.

The chain links TRBV12-3 or TRBV12-4 to TRBJ2-1; D gene uncertain. The CDR3 runs 13 residues. V lost 6 bases, J lost 5 bases, and 11 bases lay in between. CDR3 in amino acids: CASSAASDNEQFF. The CDR3 region has the DNA TGTGCCAGCAGCGCCGCCTCGGACAATGAGCAGTTCTTC.

As regards this clone: The same CDR3 also results from other DNA sequences found in this sample. The chain couples TRBV6-5 to TRBJ1-2; 8 nucleotides match TRBD1. This CDR3 region has 13 residues. Losses at the gene ends were 5 bases for V and 4 bases for J; bases not matched to a gene: 3. Germline lookup yields CDR1 MNHEY and CDR2 SVGAGI. CDR3 sequence: CASSRDRGYGYTF. CDR3 bases: TGTGCCAGCAGTCGAGACAGGGGCTATGGCTACACCTTC.

CDR3 in amino acids: CATSDRASGGGELFF. DNA for the CDR3: TGTGCCACCAGTGATAGGGCTAGCGGGGGAGGGGAGCTGTTTTTT. This chain links TRBV24-1 with TRBJ2-2; TRBD2 aligns across 10 bases. Trimming at V came to 3 bases and at J to 8 bases, leaving 5 bases not matched to a gene. Germline values: CDR1 KGHDR, CDR2 SFDVKD. This CDR3 has 15 amino acids.

This clone was found once. V and J are TRBV5-1 and TRBJ1-1; TRBD1 agrees at 8 bases. This CDR3 has 14 amino acids. Germline V gene data show CDR1 as SGHRS and CDR2 as YFSETQ. With 3 bases clipped from V and 5 bases from J, the junction kept 6 bases outside the gene matches. The CDR3 spells CASSSYRGATEAFF. Here the CDR3 DNA reads TGCGCCAGCAGCTCCTACAGGGGGGCTACTGAAGCTTTCTTT.